A selection of T cell receptor beta chains follows, all from one sample in a study of cytomegalovirus exposure and HLA in healthy donors. Clones were sequenced by immunoSEQ multiplex PCR, and TCRdb holds only the in-frame ones, with some missing. The sample comprises more than 150,000 clones, around 79% of which are singletons, and 11% to 15% rests with the top ten. Material: PBMCs. The source is a man aged 45 to 65 in good health and CMV-seropositive. Each CDR3 is given with its conserved first and last residue. A D gene is named only where the DNA matches it firmly. Only part of the rows carry a size: once, few, many, or a class if the clone is expanded.

J gene	V gene	D gene	clone size	CDR3 DNA	CDR3 protein
TRBJ2-3	TRBV10-3	TRBD2	-	TGTGCCATCAGTGAGAATGGGGGGGGGACGCAGTATTTT	CAISENGGGTQYF
TRBJ1-2	TRBV6-4	-	-	TGTGCCAGCAGTGACATTGACAGGCCGTCTAACTATGGCTACACCTTC	CASSDIDRPSNYGYTF
TRBJ1-3	TRBV4-3	-	-	TGCGCCAGCAGCCAAGAATTGTGGCAGTCTTCTGGAAACACCATATATTTT	CASSQELWQSSGNTIYF
TRBJ1-5	TRBV5-1	TRBD1	-	TGCGCCAGCAGCTTGGGACAGGGTGGGGAGCCCCAGCATTTT	CASSLGQGGEPQHF
TRBJ1-1	TRBV9	-	-	TGTGCCAGCAGCGTAGATCAGGGAGGGAACACTGAAGCTTTCTTT	CASSVDQGGNTEAFF
TRBJ2-3	TRBV5-1	-	-	TGCGCCAGCAGCTCCCGGGGGGCCGAGGATACGCAGTATTTT	CASSSRGAEDTQYF
TRBJ2-2	TRBV5-1	-	-	TGCGCCAGCAGCTTTGACAGCTCCGGGGAGCTGTTTTTT	CASSFDSSGELFF
TRBJ2-5	TRBV27	-	-	TGTGCCAGCAGTTTTTTGGCGGCGCGGGAGACCCAGTACTTC	CASSFLAARETQYF
TRBJ1-2	TRBV4-1	TRBD1	-	TGCGCCAGCAGCCAAGATGGGACAGACTATGGCTACACCTTC	CASSQDGTDYGYTF
TRBJ2-1	TRBV7-9	-	-	TGTTCCAGCAGCTTTTTGGCGGGAGAGCAGTTCTTC	CSSSFLAGEQFF
TRBJ1-1	TRBV5-1	-	-	TGCGCCAGCAGCTTGGTGGGGGGAGGAACTGAAGCTTTCTTT	CASSLVGGGTEAFF
TRBJ2-3	TRBV6-1	TRBD1	few	TGTGCCAGCAGTGACCTCGGGACAGCAGATACGCAGTATTTT	CASSDLGTADTQYF
TRBJ2-3	TRBV5-1	TRBD2	-	TGCGCCAGCAGCGCGGGACTAGCGGGGGCCGCAGATACGCAGTATTTT	CASSAGLAGAADTQYF
TRBJ1-1	TRBV6-4	-	-	TGTGCCAGCAAAATGTTCCAGGGGTCAGGACTCACTGAAGCTTTCTTT	CASKMFQGSGLTEAFF
TRBJ2-3	TRBV6-6	-	-	TGTGCCAGCAGTTATGAGGTAGATACGCAGTATTTT	CASSYEVDTQYF
TRBJ1-5	TRBV4-2	-	-	TGTGCCAGCAGCCAAGACGCGGGTCAGCCCCAGCATTTT	CASSQDAGQPQHF
TRBJ2-5	TRBV9	-	-	TGTGCCAGCAGCGTGGAACAGGGTTATAACGCCGCCGAGACCCAGTACTTC	CASSVEQGYNAAETQYF
TRBJ2-5	TRBV27	TRBD2	-	TGTGCCAGCAGTTTGATAGCGGGGGGGCAGACCCAGTACTTC	CASSLIAGGQTQYF
TRBJ2-1	TRBV27	TRBD1	once	TGTGCCAGCAGGGAAGCAGGGGGCAGTTCCTACAATGAGCAGTTCTTC	CASREAGGSSYNEQFF
TRBJ2-7	TRBV7-2	TRBD1	-	TGTGCCTCTCAGACAGGGATCTACGAGCAGTACTTC	CASQTGIYEQYF
TRBJ2-5	TRBV7-6	TRBD1	-	TGTGCCAGCAGCCCCGACCGGGACAGGGTTATTCTGGCCCAGTACTTC	CASSPDRDRVILAQYF
TRBJ1-1	TRBV5-8	TRBD1	-	TGTGCCAGCAGCTCGGGACAGCTGTATATCACTGAAGCTTTCTTT	CASSSGQLYITEAFF